The 25 T cell receptor beta chains given below trace back to one sample, sequenced in a study of T cell responses to AZD1222 COVID-19 vaccine. Assay: immunoSEQ multiplex PCR; the TCRdb copy retains only in-frame clones and omits some. The sample includes roughly 70,000 clones, more than 80% of them seen just once. The specimen was peripheral blood, collected on day 0 of AZD1222 vaccination. The receptors stem from an adult in good health.

The chain couples TRBV30 to TRBJ2-7, with 7 bases matching TRBD1. CDR1 and CDR2 (germline): GTSNPN, SVGIG (reference sequence). J was trimmed by 5 bases and V by 4 bases; bases with no gene match: 2. The length of the CDR3 is 11 residues. The CDR3 region has the DNA TGTGCCTGGACAACAGGGGACGAGCAGTACTTC. Its protein product is CAWTTGDEQYF.

V is TRBV10-1 and J is TRBJ1-5; no definite D call. Germline V gene data show CDR1 as WNHNN and CDR2 as SYGVQD (reference sequence). This CDR3 has 13 amino acids. V shed 4 bases and J shed 2 bases, with 6 bases lying between them. CDR3 amino acids: CASSVKGNQPQHF. In DNA, the CDR3 is TGCGCCAGCAGTGTTAAAGGCAATCAGCCCCAGCATTTT.

This clone was detected once. This sequence joins TRBV30 and TRBJ2-1; D is unresolved. The CDR3 is 13 residues long. CDR1 and CDR2 from the germline V gene are GTSNPN and SVGIG (reference sequence). Trimming pared 1 base from V and 7 bases from J, leaving 11 bases between. The DNA of the CDR3 is TGTGCCTGGAGTGAACTCCGTGGGAATGAGCAGTTCTTC. Protein sequence: CAWSELRGNEQFF.

The genes are TRBV28 and TRBJ1-6; D call uncertain. This CDR3 comprises 14 residues. Trimming removed 4 bases from V and 7 bases from J, with 11 bases in between. Per germline, CDR1 MDHEN and CDR2 SYDVKM. DNA of the CDR3: TGTGCCAGCAGTTCACGGGGATACAATTCACCCCTCCACTTT. Translation: CASSSRGYNSPLHF.

The gene calls are TRBV2 and TRBJ2-7; the match to TRBD2 covers 9 bases. From germline, CDR1 is SNHLY and CDR2 FYNNEI. The CDR3 extends over 17 amino acids. V trimming: 7 bases; J trimming: 0 bases; junction bases outside the gene matches: 13. CDR3 region: CASIAASGVKSSYEQYF. In nucleotides, the CDR3 is TGTGCCAGCATAGCGGCTAGCGGGGTGAAGAGCTCCTACGAGCAGTACTTC.

This chain connects TRBV28 to TRBJ1-5, with 8 positions matching TRBD1. The J segment lost 6 bases and the V segment lost 5 bases, leaving 9 bases of the junction unmatched. The CDR3 contains 15 residues. Germline loops: CDR1 MDHEN, CDR2 SYDVKM. The CDR3 nucleotides read TGTGCCAGCAGTAGCAGACAGGGGACGGGTCAGCCCCAGCATTTT. Protein sequence: CASSSRQGTGQPQHF.

V usage is TRBV7-2 and J usage is TRBJ2-7; TRBD1 agrees at 7 bases. V was clipped by 5 bases and J by 0 bases; unmatched bases: 10. CDR3 length: 16 residues. Germline values: CDR1 SGHTA, CDR2 FQGNSA. The CDR3 nucleotides read TGTGCCAGCAGCCTCCGGACAGGAGGCGGCTCCTACGAGCAGTACTTC. Its protein is CASSLRTGGGSYEQYF.

V gene TRBV14 combines with J gene TRBJ1-1; a weak D match, TRBD1 (6 bases). Trimming took off 6 bases at V and 7 bases at J, with 18 bases between the two ends. Germline V CDR1 and CDR2: SGHDN, FVKESK. This CDR3 is 14 amino acids long. CDR3 protein: CASSKPQGIGEAFF. CDR3 nucleotides: TGTGCCAGCAGTAAACCACAGGGTATCGGTGAAGCTTTCTTT. Complete variable domain (other parts from reference TRBV14 and TRBJ1-1): EAGVTQFPSHSVIEKGQTVTLRCDPISGHDNLYWYRRVMGKEIKFLLHFVKESKQDESGMPNNRFLAERTGGTYSTLKVQPAELEDSGVYFCASSKPQGIGEAFFGQGTRLTVV.

The chain combines TRBV6-4 with TRBJ2-1; 9 nucleotides align to TRBD2. The CDR3 totals 15 residues. Germline V gene data show CDR1 as MRHNA and CDR2 as SNTAGT. Germline trimming cut 3 bases from V and 1 base from J; bases unmatched to any gene: 1. CDR3 region: CASSETSGSYNEQFF. CDR3 bases: TGTGCCAGCAGTGAAACTAGCGGGTCCTACAATGAGCAGTTCTTC.

The chain couples TRBV9 to TRBJ2-5; TRBD2 matches 8 bases. CDR1 SGDLS and CDR2 YYNGEE come from the germline V gene. The V gene end was trimmed by 2 bases and the J gene end by 4 bases; junction bases not matched to a gene: 4. This CDR3 contains 14 residues. CDR3 DNA: TGTGCCAGCAGCGTGGCGGGAGGTGGAGAGACCCAGTACTTC. Translated: CASSVAGGGETQYF.

V gene TRBV6-1 combines with J gene TRBJ1-1; no clear D. This CDR3 comprises 16 residues. Per germline, CDR1 MNHNS and CDR2 SASEGT. Between the trimmed V and J ends, which lost 2 bases and 4 bases, there was a span of 17 bases. The CDR3 coding sequence is TGTGCCAGCAGTGAATCTGGACGAATGAGAACCACTGAAGCTTTCTTT. Residues: CASSESGRMRTTEAFF.

The chain couples TRBV7-6 to TRBJ2-2; TRBD2 is a possible D gene (6 bases). The CDR3 contains 16 residues. Trimming pared 5 bases from V and 6 bases from J, leaving 19 bases between. Germline CDR1 reads SGHVS; CDR2 reads FNYEAQ. DNA for the CDR3: TGTGCCAGCAGCCCCGACGGGAGTCTCATGGCCGGGGAGCTGTTTTTT. This gives the protein CASSPDGSLMAGELFF.

This clone has only a few counts. The chain uses TRBV11-2 and TRBJ1-3, with TRBD1 as a possible D gene (5 bases). V was trimmed by 1 base and J by 4 bases, leaving 11 bases between them. Germline V gene sequence: CDR1 SGHAT, CDR2 FQNNGV. The CDR3 has 15 residues. The CDR3 DNA is TGTGCCAGCAGCTTAGCGGCAGGGAGCGGAAACACCATATATTTT. Its protein is CASSLAAGSGNTIYF.

The chain links TRBV19 to TRBJ1-5; TRBD1 agrees at 12 bases. The CDR3 contains 15 residues. Germline trimming cut 10 bases from V and 5 bases from J; bases unmatched to any gene: 9. CDR1 is LNHDA, CDR2 SQIVND, per germline (reference sequence). The CDR3: CATLKGTGGDQPQHF. Written as DNA, the CDR3 is TGTGCCACCCTTAAGGGGACAGGGGGCGATCAGCCCCAGCATTTT.

J is TRBJ2-7 and V is TRBV7-2; tentative D call: TRBD2 (6 bases). V was pared by 5 bases and J by 0 bases, with 17 bases between. CDR3 length: 16 residues. Germline assignment: CDR1 SGHTA and CDR2 FQGNSA. The chain's CDR3 is CASSKRAGPSSYEQYF. As DNA, the CDR3 is TGTGCCAGCAGCAAAAGAGCGGGCCCTAGCTCCTACGAGCAGTACTTC.

This chain joins TRBV7-8 and TRBJ1-4; D is undetermined. Germline CDR1 is SGHVS and CDR2 is FQNEAQ. The ends were cut back, 1 base at V and 0 bases at J, with 9 bases in the middle. The CDR3 covers 16 residues. As DNA, the CDR3 is TGTGCCAGCAGCTTAGTTTTGCGATCAACTAATGAAAAACTGTTTTTT. Encoded protein: CASSLVLRSTNEKLFF.

V is TRBV4-1 and J is TRBJ1-3; 9 bases map to TRBD1. CDR1 is MGHRA and CDR2 is YSYEKL in the germline V gene. V lost 3 bases, J lost 2 bases, and 2 bases stayed unmatched. This CDR3 has 15 amino acids. The CDR3 DNA reads TGCGCCAGCAGCCAGGACAGGGGAGCTGGAAACACCATATATTTT. This gives the protein CASSQDRGAGNTIYF.

The genes are TRBV27 and TRBJ1-4; no definite D call. Germline-derived CDR1 and CDR2 are MNHEY and SMNVEV (reference sequence). V lost 8 bases and J 1 base, leaving 14 bases between the germline ends. The CDR3 is 15 amino acids. Here the CDR3 reads CASPGRGVTNEKLFF. CDR3 sequence (DNA): TGTGCCAGCCCCGGGCGGGGAGTAACTAATGAAAAACTGTTTTTT.

The V call is TRBV5-5, the J call TRBJ2-3, with TRBD2 as a possible D gene (6 bases). The germline V and J ends were trimmed by 0 bases and 1 base, with 9 bases remaining between them. The germline gives CDR1 SGHKS, CDR2 YYEKEE (reference sequence). CDR3 length: 15 amino acids. CDR3 sequence (DNA): TGTGCCAGCAGCTTGGACCCGGGAGGCACAGATACGCAGTATTTT. It is translated as CASSLDPGGTDTQYF.

This chain joins TRBV7-2 and TRBJ1-3; 8 bases are a match to TRBD1. From germline, CDR1 is SGHTA and CDR2 FQGNSA. This CDR3 is 16 amino acids long. The ends lost 1 base at V and 4 bases at J; junction bases unmatched: 6. This chain's CDR3 is CASSLVAGGAGNTIYF. Written as DNA, the CDR3 is TGTGCCAGCAGCTTAGTCGCAGGGGGCGCCGGAAACACCATATATTTT.

The chain is built from TRBV3-1 (or the pseudogene TRBV3-2) and TRBJ1-1; D is ambiguous. The ends were cut back, 0 bases at V and 10 bases at J, with 15 bases in the middle. The CDR3 has 14 amino acids. Germline V gene lookup returns CDR1 LGHDT and CDR2 YNNKEL (reference sequence). The CDR3 region has the DNA TGTGCCAGCAGCCAAGAAGACCGTCGGGGTCGAGCTTTCTTT. Residues: CASSQEDRRGRAFF.

The chain employs TRBV11-3 and TRBJ1-1; 7 bases map to TRBD1. J gave up 11 bases and V 5 bases, and 11 bases lay outside the gene matches. The CDR3 length is 13 residues. CDR1 is SGHNT, CDR2 YENEEA, per germline. CDR3 amino acids: CASSIERDSGAFF. In DNA form, the CDR3 reads TGTGCCAGCAGCATCGAAAGGGACAGTGGGGCTTTCTTT.

The J gene is TRBJ2-7, the V gene TRBV2; D could derive from TRBD1 or TRBD2 (5 bases each). The length of the CDR3 is 14 residues. The V end lost 1 base, the J end lost 2 bases, and 9 bases lay between the germline ends. Germline V gene data show CDR1 as SNHLY and CDR2 as FYNNEI. The CDR3 DNA follows: TGTGCCAGCAGTGAAGAGAGGGGCCCCTACGAGCAGTACTTC. Translated, it gives CASSEERGPYEQYF. Using reference TRBV2 and TRBJ2-7 for the parts outside the CDR3, the full variable domain is EPEVTQTPSHQVTQMGQEVILRCVPISNHLYFYWYRQILGQKVEFLVSFYNNEISEKSEIFDDQFSVERPDGSNFTLKIRSTKLEDSAMYFCASSEERGPYEQYFGPGTRLTVT.

This clone showed up just a few times. The chain is built from TRBV14 and TRBJ1-1; 8 bases are a match to TRBD1. Looked up from germline, CDR1 is SGHDN and CDR2 is FVKESK. V gave up 4 bases and J gave up 2 bases; unmatched junction bases: 12. The CDR3 is 17 residues long. The CDR3 loop is CASSPLGGTGDNTEAFF. The DNA of the CDR3 is TGTGCCAGCAGCCCCTTAGGGGGGACAGGAGATAACACTGAAGCTTTCTTT.

The V gene is TRBV10-3, the J gene TRBJ2-2, with 7 bases matching TRBD1. With 3 bases clipped from V and 6 bases from J, the junction kept 4 bases outside the gene matches. The CDR3 has 14 residues. Per germline, CDR1 ENHRY and CDR2 SYGVKD. CDR3 bases: TGTGCCATCAGTGAAGGGACAGCCGCCGGGGAGCTGTTTTTT. Translating it yields CAISEGTAAGELFF.